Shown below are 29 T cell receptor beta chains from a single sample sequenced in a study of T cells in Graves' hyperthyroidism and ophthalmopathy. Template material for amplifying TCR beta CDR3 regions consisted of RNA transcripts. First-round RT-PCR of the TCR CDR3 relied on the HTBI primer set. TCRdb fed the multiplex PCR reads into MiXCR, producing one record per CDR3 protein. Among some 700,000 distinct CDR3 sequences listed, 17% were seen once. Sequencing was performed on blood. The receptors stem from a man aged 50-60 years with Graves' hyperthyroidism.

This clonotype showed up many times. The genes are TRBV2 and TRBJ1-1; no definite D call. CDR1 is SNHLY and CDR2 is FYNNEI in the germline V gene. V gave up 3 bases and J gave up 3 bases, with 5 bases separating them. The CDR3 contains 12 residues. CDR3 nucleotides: TGTGCCAGCAGTGAGATTTACACTGAAGCTTTCTTT. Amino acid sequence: CASSEIYTEAFF.

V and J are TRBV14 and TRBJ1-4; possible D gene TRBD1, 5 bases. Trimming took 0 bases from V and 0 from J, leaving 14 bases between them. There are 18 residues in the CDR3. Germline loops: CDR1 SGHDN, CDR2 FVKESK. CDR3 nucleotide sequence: TGTGCCAGCAGCCAAGATCTGGGGGGATTGGCAACTAATGAAAAACTGTTTTTT. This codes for CASSQDLGGLATNEKLFF.

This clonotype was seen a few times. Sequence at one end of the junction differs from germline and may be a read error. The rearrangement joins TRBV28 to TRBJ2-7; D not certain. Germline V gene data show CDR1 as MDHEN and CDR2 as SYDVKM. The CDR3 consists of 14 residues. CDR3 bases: TGTGCCAGCAGTTTATATAGGAGATTCTACGGGCAGTACTTC. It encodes CASSLYRRFYGQYF.

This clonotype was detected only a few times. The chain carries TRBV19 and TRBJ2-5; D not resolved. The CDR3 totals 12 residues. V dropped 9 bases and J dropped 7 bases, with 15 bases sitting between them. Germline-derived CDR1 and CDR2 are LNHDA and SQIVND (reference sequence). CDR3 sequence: CARPPGRVTQYF. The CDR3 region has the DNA TGTGCCAGGCCGCCGGGTCGCGTGACCCAGTACTTC.

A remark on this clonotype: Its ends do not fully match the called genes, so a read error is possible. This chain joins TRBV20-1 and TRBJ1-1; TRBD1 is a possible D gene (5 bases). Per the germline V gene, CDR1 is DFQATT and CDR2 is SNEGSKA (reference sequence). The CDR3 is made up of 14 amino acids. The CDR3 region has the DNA TGCAGTGCTAGTGAGGCGGACATGAACGCTGAAGCTTTCTTT. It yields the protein CSASEADMNAEAFF.

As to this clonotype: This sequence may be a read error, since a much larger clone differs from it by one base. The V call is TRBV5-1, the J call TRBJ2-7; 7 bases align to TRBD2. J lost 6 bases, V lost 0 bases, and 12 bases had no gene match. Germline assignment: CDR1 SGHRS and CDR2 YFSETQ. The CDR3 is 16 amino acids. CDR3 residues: CASSLAVAGRAPEQYF. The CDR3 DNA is TGCGCCAGCAGCTTGGCCGTGGCGGGGAGGGCTCCCGAGCAGTACTTC.

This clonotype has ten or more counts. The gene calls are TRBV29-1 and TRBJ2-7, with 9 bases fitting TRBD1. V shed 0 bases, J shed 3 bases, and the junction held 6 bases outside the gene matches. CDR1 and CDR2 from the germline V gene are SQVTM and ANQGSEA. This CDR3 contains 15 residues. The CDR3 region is CSVEDPRQGVYEQYF. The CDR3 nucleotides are TGCAGCGTTGAAGATCCGAGACAGGGGGTCTACGAGCAGTACTTC.

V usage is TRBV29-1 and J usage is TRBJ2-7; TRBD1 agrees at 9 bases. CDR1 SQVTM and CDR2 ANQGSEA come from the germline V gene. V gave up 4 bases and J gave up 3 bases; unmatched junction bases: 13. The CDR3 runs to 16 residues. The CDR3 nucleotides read TGCAGCGTTGTTGGATTCGCCGGGACAGGGTACTACGAGCAGTACTTC. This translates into CSVVGFAGTGYYEQYF.

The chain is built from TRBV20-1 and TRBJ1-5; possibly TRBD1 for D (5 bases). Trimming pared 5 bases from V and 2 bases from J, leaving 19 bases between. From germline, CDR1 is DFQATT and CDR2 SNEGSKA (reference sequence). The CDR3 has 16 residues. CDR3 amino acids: CSAGDEHEVGNQPQHF. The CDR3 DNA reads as TGCAGTGCTGGGGACGAGCATGAGGTAGGCAATCAGCCCCAGCATTTT.

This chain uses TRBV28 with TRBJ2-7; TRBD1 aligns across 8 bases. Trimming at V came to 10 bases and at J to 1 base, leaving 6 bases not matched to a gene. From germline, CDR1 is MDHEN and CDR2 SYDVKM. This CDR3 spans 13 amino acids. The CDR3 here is CATVDRGSYEQYF. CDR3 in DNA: TGTGCCACCGTAGACAGGGGTTCCTACGAGCAGTACTTC.

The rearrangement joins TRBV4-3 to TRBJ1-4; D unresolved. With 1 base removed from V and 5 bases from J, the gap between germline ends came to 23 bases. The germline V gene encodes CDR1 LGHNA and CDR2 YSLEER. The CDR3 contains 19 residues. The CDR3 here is CASSQALLLHYSQNEKLFF. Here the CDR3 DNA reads TGCGCCAGCAGCCAAGCCCTCCTCTTACACTACTCGCAAAATGAAAAACTGTTTTTT.

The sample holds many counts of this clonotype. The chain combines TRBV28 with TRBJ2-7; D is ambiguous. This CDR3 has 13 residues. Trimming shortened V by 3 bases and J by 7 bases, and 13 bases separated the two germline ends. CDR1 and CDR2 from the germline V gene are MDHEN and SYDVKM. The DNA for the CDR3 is TGTGCCAGCAGTTTTGACCCGTTCTGGGAGCAGTACTTC. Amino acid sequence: CASSFDPFWEQYF. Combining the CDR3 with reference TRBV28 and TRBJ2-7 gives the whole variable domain DVKVTQSSRYLVKRTGEKVFLECVQDMDHENMFWYRQDPGLGLRLIYFSYDVKMKEKGDIPEGYSVSREKKERFSLILESASTNQTSMYLCASSFDPFWEQYFGPGTRLTVT.

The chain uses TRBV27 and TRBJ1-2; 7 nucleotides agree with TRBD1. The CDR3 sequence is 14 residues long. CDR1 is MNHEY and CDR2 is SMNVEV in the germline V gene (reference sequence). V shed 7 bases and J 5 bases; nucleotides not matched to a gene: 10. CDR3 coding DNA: TGTGCCAGCATGAGGACAGGTGAATTGTATGGCTACACCTTC. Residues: CASMRTGELYGYTF.

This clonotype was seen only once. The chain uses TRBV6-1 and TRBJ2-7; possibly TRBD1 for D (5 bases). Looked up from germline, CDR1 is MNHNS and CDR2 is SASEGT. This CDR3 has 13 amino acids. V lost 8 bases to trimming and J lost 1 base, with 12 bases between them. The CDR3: CASWGRFSYEQYF. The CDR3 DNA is TGTGCCAGCTGGGGCAGGTTTTCCTACGAGCAGTACTTC.

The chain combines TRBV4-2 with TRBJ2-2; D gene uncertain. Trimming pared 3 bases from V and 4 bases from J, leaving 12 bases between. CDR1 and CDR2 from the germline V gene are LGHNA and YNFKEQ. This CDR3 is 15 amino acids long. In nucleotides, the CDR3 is TGTGCCAGCAGCCATCCGACTGATGGCACCGGGGAGCTGTTTTTT. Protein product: CASSHPTDGTGELFF.

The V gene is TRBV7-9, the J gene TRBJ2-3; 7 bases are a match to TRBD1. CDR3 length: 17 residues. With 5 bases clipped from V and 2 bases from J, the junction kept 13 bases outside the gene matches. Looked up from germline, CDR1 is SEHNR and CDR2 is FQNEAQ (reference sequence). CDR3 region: CASSLQFPGQITDTQYF. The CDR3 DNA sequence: TGTGCCAGCAGCCTACAATTCCCGGGACAGATCACAGATACGCAGTATTTT.

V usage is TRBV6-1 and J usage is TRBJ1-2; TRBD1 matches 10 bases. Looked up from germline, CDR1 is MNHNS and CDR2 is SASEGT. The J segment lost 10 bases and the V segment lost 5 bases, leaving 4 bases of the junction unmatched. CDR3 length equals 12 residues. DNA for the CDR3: TGTGCCAGCAGTAGGGACAGGGGCGTCTACACCTTC. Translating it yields CASSRDRGVYTF.

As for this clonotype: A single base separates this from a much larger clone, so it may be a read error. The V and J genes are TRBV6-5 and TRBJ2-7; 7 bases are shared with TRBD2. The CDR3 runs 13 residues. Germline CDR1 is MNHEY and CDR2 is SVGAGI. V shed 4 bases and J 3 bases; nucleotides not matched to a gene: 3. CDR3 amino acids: CASSWGGDYEQYF. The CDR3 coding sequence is TGTGCCAGCAGTTGGGGGGGGGACTACGAGCAGTACTTC.

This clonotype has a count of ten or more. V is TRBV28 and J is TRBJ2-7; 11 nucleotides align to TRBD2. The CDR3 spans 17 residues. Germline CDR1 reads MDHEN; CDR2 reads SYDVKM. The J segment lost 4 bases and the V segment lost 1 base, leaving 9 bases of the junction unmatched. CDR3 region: CASSLYTGLAVTYEQYF. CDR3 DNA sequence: TGTGCCAGCAGTTTATACACGGGACTAGCGGTTACGTACGAGCAGTACTTC.

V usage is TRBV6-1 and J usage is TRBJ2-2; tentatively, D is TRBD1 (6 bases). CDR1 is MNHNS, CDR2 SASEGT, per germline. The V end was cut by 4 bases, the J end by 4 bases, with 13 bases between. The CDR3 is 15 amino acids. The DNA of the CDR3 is TGTGCCAGCAGTGCCCTGACAGGTCTCACCGGGGAGCTGTTTTTT. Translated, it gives CASSALTGLTGELFF.

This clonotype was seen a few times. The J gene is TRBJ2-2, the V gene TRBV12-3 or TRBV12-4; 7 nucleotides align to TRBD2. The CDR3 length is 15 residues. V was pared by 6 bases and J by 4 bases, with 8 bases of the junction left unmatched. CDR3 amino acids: CASSLRDYPTGELFF. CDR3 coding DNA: TGTGCCAGCAGCCTCCGGGACTACCCCACCGGGGAGCTGTTTTTT.

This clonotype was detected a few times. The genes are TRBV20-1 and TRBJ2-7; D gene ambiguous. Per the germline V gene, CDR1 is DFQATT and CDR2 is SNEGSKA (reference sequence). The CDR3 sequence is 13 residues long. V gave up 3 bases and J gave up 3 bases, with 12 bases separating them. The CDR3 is CSASPGSLYEQYF. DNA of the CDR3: TGCAGTGCTAGTCCCGGCAGCCTCTACGAGCAGTACTTC.

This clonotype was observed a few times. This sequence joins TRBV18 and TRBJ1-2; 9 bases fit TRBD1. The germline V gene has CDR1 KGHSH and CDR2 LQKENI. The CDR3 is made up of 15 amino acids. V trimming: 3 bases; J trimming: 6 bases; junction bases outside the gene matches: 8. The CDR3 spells CASSPSTGGADGYTF. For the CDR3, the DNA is TGTGCCAGCTCACCGTCTACAGGGGGCGCCGATGGCTACACCTTC.

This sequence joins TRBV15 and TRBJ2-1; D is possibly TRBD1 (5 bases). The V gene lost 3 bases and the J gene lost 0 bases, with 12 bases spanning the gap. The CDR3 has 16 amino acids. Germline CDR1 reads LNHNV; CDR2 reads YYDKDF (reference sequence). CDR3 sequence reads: CATSSPLGDSYNEQFF. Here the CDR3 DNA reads TGTGCCACCAGCAGCCCCCTAGGGGACTCCTACAATGAGCAGTTCTTC.

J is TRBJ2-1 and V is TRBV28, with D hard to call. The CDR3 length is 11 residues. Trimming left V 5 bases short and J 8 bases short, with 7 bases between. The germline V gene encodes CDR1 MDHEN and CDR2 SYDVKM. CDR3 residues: CASSPGYEQFF. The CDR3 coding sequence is TGTGCCAGCAGTCCTGGTTATGAGCAGTTCTTC.

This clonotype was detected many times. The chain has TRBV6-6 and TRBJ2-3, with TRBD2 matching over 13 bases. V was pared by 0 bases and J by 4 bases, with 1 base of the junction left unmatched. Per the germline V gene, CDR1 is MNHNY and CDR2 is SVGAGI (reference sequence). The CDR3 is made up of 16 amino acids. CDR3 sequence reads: CASSYSLAGGADTQYF. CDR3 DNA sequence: TGTGCCAGCAGTTACTCACTAGCGGGAGGGGCAGATACGCAGTATTTT.

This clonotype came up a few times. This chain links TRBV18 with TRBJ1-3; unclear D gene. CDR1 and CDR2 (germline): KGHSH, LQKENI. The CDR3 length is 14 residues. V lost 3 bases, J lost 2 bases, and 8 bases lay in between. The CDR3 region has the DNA TGTGCCAGCTCACCTGGGATCACTGGAAACACCATATATTTT. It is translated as CASSPGITGNTIYF.

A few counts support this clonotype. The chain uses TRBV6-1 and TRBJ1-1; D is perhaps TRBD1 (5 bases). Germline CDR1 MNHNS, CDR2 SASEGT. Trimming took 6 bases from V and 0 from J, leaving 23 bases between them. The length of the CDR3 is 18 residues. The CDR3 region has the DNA TGTGCCAGCAGACATCGCTCGGACACCACTTATATGAACACTGAAGCTTTCTTT. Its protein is CASRHRSDTTYMNTEAFF.

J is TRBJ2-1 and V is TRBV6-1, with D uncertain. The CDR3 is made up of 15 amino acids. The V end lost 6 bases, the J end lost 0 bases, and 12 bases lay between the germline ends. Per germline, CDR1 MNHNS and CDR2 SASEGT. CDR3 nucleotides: TGTGCCAGCAGCAAAGCGAGAAGCTCCTACAATGAGCAGTTCTTC. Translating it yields CASSKARSSYNEQFF.